Here is one T cell receptor (beta chain) with its context. These data come from a study of OX40 agonist ivuxolimab in advanced cancers. V dropped 5 bases and J dropped 3; count of bases not matched to a gene: 17. The CDR3 loop spans 18 amino acids. The germline V gene encodes CDR1 SGHTS and CDR2 YDEGEE. Some clones are missing from TCRdb's copy, which holds only in-frame ones; the method was immunoSEQ multiplex PCR. The sample carries fewer than 60,000 clones, 70% to 90% recorded once. This chain uses TRBV5-8 with TRBJ2-5, with 9 nucleotides matching TRBD1. The TCR originated in an adult with an advanced solid tumor such as melanoma, head and neck, liver or kidney cancer. The sample consisted of CD4+ or CD8+ T cells sorted from blood, taken in a trial of the OX40 agonist ivuxolimab. CDR3 sequence: CASRTLLDRGETKETQYF. The DNA of the CDR3 is TGTGCCAGCAGGACCCTCTTGGACAGGGGCGAAACGAAAGAGACCCAGTACTTC.